This record looks at one T cell receptor (beta chain) sequence and its context. Described treatment: preoperative locoregional IRX-2 cytokine immunotherapy. Patients received preoperative, locoregional IRX-2 cytokine immunotherapy in a phase Ib study. This sample is part of a study of preoperative IRX-2 immunotherapy in early breast cancer. The CDR3 covers 14 residues. V shed 3 bases and J shed 7 bases, with 15 bases lying between them. Germline CDR1 is SGHNT and CDR2 is YENEEA. Assay: immunoSEQ multiplex PCR; the TCRdb copy retains only in-frame clones and omits some. The sample consists of around 400 clones, around 76% of them appearing once.

This clonotype was obtained from a human donor with breast cancer. This chain connects TRBV11-3 to TRBJ2-5; D might be TRBD1 (6 bases). Material: tumor tissue, obtained after IRX-2 immunotherapy. As DNA, the CDR3 is TGTGCCAGCAGCTTGAACAGGGCTTTCGGGACCCAGTACTTC. Translated, it gives CASSLNRAFGTQYF.